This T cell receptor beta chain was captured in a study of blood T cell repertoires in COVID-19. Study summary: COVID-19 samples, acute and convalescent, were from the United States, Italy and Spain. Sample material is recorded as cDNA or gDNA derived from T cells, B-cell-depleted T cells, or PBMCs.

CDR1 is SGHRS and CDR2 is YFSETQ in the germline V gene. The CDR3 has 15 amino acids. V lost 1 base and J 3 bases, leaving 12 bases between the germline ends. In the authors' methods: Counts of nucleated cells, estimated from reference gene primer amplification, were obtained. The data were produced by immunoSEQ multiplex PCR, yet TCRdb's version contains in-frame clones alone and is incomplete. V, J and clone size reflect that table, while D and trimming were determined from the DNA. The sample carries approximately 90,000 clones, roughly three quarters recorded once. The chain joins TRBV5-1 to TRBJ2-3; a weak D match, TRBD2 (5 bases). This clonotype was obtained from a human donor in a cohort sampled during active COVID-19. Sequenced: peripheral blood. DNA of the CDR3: TGCGCCAGCAGCTTGTGGCGGCGGAGGACAGATACGCAGTATTTT. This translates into CASSLWRRRTDTQYF.